This T cell receptor beta chain was obtained from a study of blood T cell repertoires in COVID-19. About the research overall: PBMCs, B-cell-depleted T cells, or T cells were the source of the cDNA or gDNA that made up the material.

This clone was observed a single time. As originally analysed: Counts of nucleated cells, estimated from reference gene primer amplification, were obtained. The assay was immunoSEQ multiplex PCR, and TCRdb's table has in-frame clones only and misses some. The V and J calls and the clone size are those of that table, but D and trimming were determined from the DNA. The table records fewer than 250,000 clones, 70% to 90% of them present only once. Per the germline V gene, CDR1 is MNHEY and CDR2 is SVGAGI. The CDR3 spans 12 residues. Trimming left V 5 bases short and J 6 bases short, with 10 bases between.

The sequenced sample consisted of peripheral blood. The chain employs TRBV6-5 and TRBJ1-1; D unresolved. The sequence was collected from a man aged 35 to 55 with acute or convalescent COVID-19. The CDR3 protein is CASSRTRAEAFF. For the CDR3, the DNA is TGTGCCAGCAGTCGGACTCGGGCTGAAGCTTTCTTT.